Listed here are 8 T cell receptor beta chains from one sample, sequenced in a study of identical twins. From the 5' RACE reads, TCRdb called clonotypes with MiXCR, one entry per CDR3 protein. The sample gives 700,000 to 950,000 distinct CDR3 sequences, around an eighth of which show up once; around 1.6% is in the top ten. These data also formed part of another study, on yellow fever vaccine responses in identical twins.

The specimen sequenced was PBMCs. These receptors all stem from a woman between 18 and 29 years old in good health.

This chain uses TRBV7-2 with TRBJ2-3; no clear D. Deletions cut 3 bases from V and 6 bases from J, with 7 bases between. The CDR3 is 12 residues long. Per germline, CDR1 SGHTA and CDR2 FQGNSA. The CDR3 bases are TGTGCCAGCAGCTTTTACGGGGATACGCAGTATTTT. As protein: CASSFYGDTQYF.

Ten or more counts support this clonotype. V gene TRBV5-5 combines with J gene TRBJ2-1; a weak D match, TRBD1 (5 bases). V was shortened by 0 bases and J by 0 bases, with 10 bases between the two germline ends. The CDR3 extends over 16 amino acids. Looked up from germline, CDR1 is SGHKS and CDR2 is YYEKEE (reference sequence). The CDR3 is CASSLAAGRSYNEQFF. As DNA, the CDR3 is TGTGCCAGCAGCTTGGCGGCAGGGCGCTCCTACAATGAGCAGTTCTTC.

In its sample, this clonotype was seen a few times. This chain links TRBV10-2 with TRBJ2-3; D is possibly TRBD2 (6 bases). V gave up 8 bases and J gave up 3 bases, with 9 bases separating them. The germline V gene encodes CDR1 WSHSY and CDR2 SAAADI. This CDR3 spans 12 amino acids. The CDR3 DNA is TGCGCCAGCGGGGGGACTACAGATACGCAGTATTTT. Its translation: CASGGTTDTQYF.

This clonotype showed up just a few times. DNA of the CDR3: TGTGCCAGCAGCTTAGAGGGAGCAAGGGGGAATGAGCAGTTCTTC. Residues: CASSLEGARGNEQFF. V is TRBV7-9 and J is TRBJ2-1; a weak D match, TRBD1 (6 bases). The germline V gene has CDR1 SEHNR and CDR2 FQNEAQ (reference sequence). Trimming took 1 base from V and 7 from J, leaving 14 bases between them. CDR3 length: 15 amino acids. Using reference TRBV7-9 and TRBJ2-1 for the parts outside the CDR3, the full variable domain is DTGVSQNPRHKITKRGQNVTFRCDPISEHNRLYWYRQTLGQGPEFLTYFQNEAQLEKSRLLSDRFSAERPKGSFSTLEIQRTEQGDSAMYLCASSLEGARGNEQFFGPGTRLTVL.

The CDR3 DNA reads as TGTGCCAGCAGCCACACCGGGACTATCTTTTATGAGCAGTTCTTC. Its translation: CASSHTGTIFYEQFF. The V and J genes are TRBV3-1 and TRBJ2-1; 7 bases map to TRBD2. Germline V CDR1 and CDR2: LGHDT, YNNKEL (reference sequence). With 3 bases clipped from V and 8 bases from J, the junction kept 10 bases outside the gene matches. The CDR3 has 15 amino acids.

For the CDR3, the DNA is TGTGCCAGCAGCTTAGTGGGGACAGGGGTTGGGACTGAAGCTTTCTTT. Its protein is CASSLVGTGVGTEAFF. The chain has TRBV7-9 and TRBJ1-1; TRBD1 matches at 10 bases. Germline trimming cut 1 base from V and 5 bases from J; bases unmatched to any gene: 7. Per the germline V gene, CDR1 is SEHNR and CDR2 is FQNEAQ (reference sequence). The CDR3 runs to 16 residues.

This clonotype was recorded a few times. The CDR3 region is CASSQPREAWYNTEAFF. CDR3 sequence (DNA): TGTGCCAGCAGCCAACCAAGAGAGGCATGGTACAACACTGAAGCTTTCTTT. The gene calls are TRBV5-6 and TRBJ1-1; no reliable D call. Germline CDR1 reads SGHDT; CDR2 reads YYEEEE. Trimming took 4 bases from V and 2 from J, leaving 21 bases between them. The CDR3 totals 17 residues. Based on the CDR3 plus reference TRBV5-6 and TRBJ1-1, the full variable domain is DAGVTQSPTHLIKTRGQQVTLRCSPKSGHDTVSWYQQALGQGPQFIFQYYEEEERQRGNFPDRFSGHQFPNYSSELNVNALLLGDSALYLCASSQPREAWYNTEAFFGQGTRLTVV.

This clonotype has at least ten counts. J is TRBJ1-5 and V is TRBV12-3 or TRBV12-4, with 10 bases fitting TRBD1. The V and J ends lost 1 base and 6 bases, in that order; junction bases with no gene match: 3. CDR3 length equals 15 residues. CDR3 in DNA: TGTGCCAGCAGTTTAGGACAGGGGGCTTTTCAGCCCCAGCATTTT. Amino acid sequence: CASSLGQGAFQPQHF.